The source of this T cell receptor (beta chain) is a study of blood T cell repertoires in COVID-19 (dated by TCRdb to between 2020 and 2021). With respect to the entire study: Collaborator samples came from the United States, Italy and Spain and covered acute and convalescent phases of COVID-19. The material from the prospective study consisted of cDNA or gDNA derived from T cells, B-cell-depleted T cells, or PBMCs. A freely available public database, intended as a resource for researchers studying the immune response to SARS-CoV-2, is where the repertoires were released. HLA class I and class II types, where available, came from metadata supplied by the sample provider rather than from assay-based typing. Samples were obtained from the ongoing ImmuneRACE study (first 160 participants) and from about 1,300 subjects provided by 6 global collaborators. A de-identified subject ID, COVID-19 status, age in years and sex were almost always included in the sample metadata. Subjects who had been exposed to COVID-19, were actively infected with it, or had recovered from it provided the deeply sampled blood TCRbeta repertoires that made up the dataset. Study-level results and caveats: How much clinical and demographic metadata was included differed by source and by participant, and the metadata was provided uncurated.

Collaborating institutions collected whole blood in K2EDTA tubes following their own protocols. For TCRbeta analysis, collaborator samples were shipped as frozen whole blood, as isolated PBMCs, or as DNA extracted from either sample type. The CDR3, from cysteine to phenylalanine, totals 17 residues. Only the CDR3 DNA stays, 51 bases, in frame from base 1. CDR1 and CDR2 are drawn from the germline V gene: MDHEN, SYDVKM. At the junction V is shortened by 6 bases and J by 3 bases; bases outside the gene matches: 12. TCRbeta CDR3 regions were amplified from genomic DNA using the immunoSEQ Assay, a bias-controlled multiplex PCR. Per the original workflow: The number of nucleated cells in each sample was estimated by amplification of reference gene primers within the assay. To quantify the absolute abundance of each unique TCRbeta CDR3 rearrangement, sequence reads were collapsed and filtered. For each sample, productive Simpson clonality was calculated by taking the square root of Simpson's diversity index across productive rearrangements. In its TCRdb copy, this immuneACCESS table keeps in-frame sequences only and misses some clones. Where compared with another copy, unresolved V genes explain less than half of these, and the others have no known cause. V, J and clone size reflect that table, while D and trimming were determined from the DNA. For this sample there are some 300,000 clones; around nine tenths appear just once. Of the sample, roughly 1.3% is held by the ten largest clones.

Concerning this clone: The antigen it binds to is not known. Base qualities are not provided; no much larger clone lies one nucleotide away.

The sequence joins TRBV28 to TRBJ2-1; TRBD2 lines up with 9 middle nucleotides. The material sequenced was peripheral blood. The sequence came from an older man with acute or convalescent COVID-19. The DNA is TGTGCCAGCAGAGACGTAGCGGGAGAGCTAAACTACAATGAGCAGTTCTTC. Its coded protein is CASRDVAGELNYNEQFF.